This TCR beta chain was identified during a study of T cells in Graves' hyperthyroidism and ophthalmopathy. CDR1 and CDR2 (germline): LNHNV, YYDKDF (reference sequence). Losses at the gene ends were 3 bases for V and 6 bases for J; bases not matched to a gene: 8. CDR3 length equals 17 residues. RNA transcripts yielded amplified TCR beta CDR3 regions. During a first-round RT-PCR of the TCR CDR3, the HTBI primer set was used. TCRdb independently ran MiXCR on the multiplex PCR reads; one entry per CDR3 protein. Of about 350,000 distinct CDR3 sequences listed, about 14% were seen once; the top ten hold 20% to 25%. This clonotype was found many times.

The clonotype comes from a woman aged 30 to 39 with Graves' hyperthyroidism. The V and J genes are TRBV15 and TRBJ2-3, with 14 bases aligning to TRBD2. Sequenced: blood. The CDR3 loop reads CATSSPGTSGSGDTQYF. For the CDR3, the DNA is TGTGCCACCAGCAGCCCCGGGACTAGCGGGAGTGGGGATACGCAGTATTTT.